The 14 T cell receptor beta chains reported below all come from one sample, sequenced in a study of blood T cell repertoires in COVID-19. TCRdb's copy holds only in-frame clones and misses some; the assay was immunoSEQ multiplex PCR. The sample records under 150,000 clones, about 88% being singletons. The sequencing sample was made of PBMCs or T cells enriched from blood (not recorded which). Receptors were obtained from a woman between 45 and 60 years old who had recovered from COVID-19.

The gene calls are TRBV19 and TRBJ2-2, with 12 bases that match TRBD1. There are 22 residues in the CDR3. Germline CDR1 reads LNHDA; CDR2 reads SQIVND (reference sequence). J was trimmed by 2 bases and V by 1 base; bases with no gene match: 17. The CDR3 DNA reads as TGTGCCAGTAGTATAGTTGGGGCCGGGACAGGGGGCAGAGGTAGAAACACCGGGGAGCTGTTTTTT. The encoded protein is CASSIVGAGTGGRGRNTGELFF.

This chain connects TRBV7-2 to TRBJ2-7; D remains unclear. In germline, CDR1 is SGHTA, CDR2 FQGNSA. The CDR3 extends over 13 amino acids. Trimming took off 2 bases at V and 1 base at J, with 6 bases between the two ends. The chain's CDR3 is CASSLRFSYEQYF. The CDR3 nucleotides are TGTGCCAGCAGCTTACGGTTTTCCTACGAGCAGTACTTC.

The gene calls are TRBV6-5 and TRBJ1-2, with TRBD1 identical over 10 bases. CDR3 length: 15 residues. Germline CDR1 and CDR2: MNHEY and SVGAGI. Trimming took 8 bases from V and 8 from J; bases not matched to a gene: 14. As DNA, the CDR3 is TGTGCCAGCGTGACTCTCGGGACAGGGGCGGAAGGCTACACCTTC. It translates to CASVTLGTGAEGYTF.

The gene calls are TRBV18 and TRBJ1-2, with D hard to call. With 0 bases removed from V and 8 bases from J, the gap between germline ends came to 10 bases. The CDR3 is 13 residues long. Germline values: CDR1 KGHSH, CDR2 LQKENI. In nucleotides, the CDR3 is TGTGCCAGCTCACCACCCGGGGTTCCGGGCTACACCTTC. Encoded protein: CASSPPGVPGYTF. The full variable domain, rest sourced from reference TRBV18 and TRBJ1-2, is NAGVMQNPRHLVRRRGQEARLRCSPMKGHSHVYWYRQLPEEGLKFMVYLQKENIIDESGMPKERFSAEFPKEGPSILRIQQVVRGDSAAYFCASSPPGVPGYTFGSGTRLTVV.

The chain combines TRBV10-3 with TRBJ1-6; 8 nucleotides match TRBD1. Germline trimming cut 5 bases from V and 9 bases from J; bases unmatched to any gene: 9. Germline assignment: CDR1 ENHRY and CDR2 SYGVKD. There are 15 residues in the CDR3. CDR3 sequence (DNA): TGTGCCATCAGTACGGACAGGGCAAGGAGTTCACCCCTCCACTTT. Translating it yields CAISTDRARSSPLHF.

The V call is TRBV5-1, the J call TRBJ2-3, with TRBD2 matching 8 bases. The germline gives CDR1 SGHRS, CDR2 YFSETQ. V trimming: 0 bases; J trimming: 1 base; junction bases outside the gene matches: 7. CDR3 size: 17 residues. The CDR3 sequence: CASSLGQRGSGTDTQYF. CDR3 in DNA: TGCGCCAGCAGCTTGGGACAGCGGGGGTCTGGCACAGATACGCAGTATTTT.

The chain couples TRBV5-8 to TRBJ2-7; 7 bases are shared with TRBD1. Germline V gene lookup returns CDR1 SGHTS and CDR2 YDEGEE. The J segment lost 4 bases and the V segment lost 0 bases, leaving 13 bases of the junction unmatched. The CDR3 is 17 residues long. CDR3 residues: CASSLVSGTAWVYEQYF. Here the CDR3 DNA reads TGTGCCAGCAGCTTGGTTTCAGGGACAGCGTGGGTTTACGAGCAGTACTTC.

The chain carries TRBV5-1 and TRBJ1-4; D gene uncertain. Between the trimmed V and J ends, which lost 7 bases and 3 bases, there was a span of 10 bases. The CDR3 is made up of 13 amino acids. Germline V gives CDR1 SGHRS, CDR2 YFSETQ. CDR3 loop: CASRKAANEKLFF. The CDR3 DNA reads TGCGCCAGCCGGAAAGCGGCTAATGAAAAACTGTTTTTT.

There are a few counts of this clone. The chain links TRBV19 to TRBJ2-7; 7 nucleotides line up with TRBD1. This CDR3 is built from 15 residues. The germline CDR1 and CDR2 sequences are LNHDA and SQIVND (reference sequence). V lost 0 bases and J lost 2; bases outside the gene matches: 4. The DNA for the CDR3 is TGTGCCAGTAGTATAGAACGGACAGGAACCTACGAGCAGTACTTC. It codes for CASSIERTGTYEQYF.

This chain joins TRBV3-1 (or the pseudogene TRBV3-2) and TRBJ2-3; maybe TRBD1 (8 bases). V gave up 1 base and J gave up 8 bases, with 13 bases separating them. Looked up from germline, CDR1 is LGHDT and CDR2 is YNNKEL (reference sequence). CDR3 length equals 14 residues. CDR3 sequence: CASSQATGEGTQYF. CDR3 in DNA: TGTGCCAGCAGCCAAGCGACAGGGGAGGGTACGCAGTATTTT.

The chain has TRBV5-1 and TRBJ2-1, with TRBD1 identical over 9 bases. After removal of 2 bases from V and 9 bases from J, the junction contained 3 bases not matched to a gene. CDR1 and CDR2 (germline): SGHRS, YFSETQ. The CDR3 sequence is 13 residues long. The DNA of the CDR3 is TGCGCCAGCAGCTTCCGACAGGGGGGTGAGCAGTTCTTC. Translating gives CASSFRQGGEQFF.

J is TRBJ2-5 and V is TRBV9; 15 bases are shared with TRBD2. The V and J ends lost 5 bases and 4 bases, in that order; junction bases with no gene match: 3. Germline V gene sequence: CDR1 SGDLS, CDR2 YYNGEE. There are 15 residues in the CDR3. The chain's CDR3 is CASRPGLAGGETQYF. In nucleotides, the CDR3 is TGTGCCAGCAGACCGGGACTAGCGGGGGGAGAGACCCAGTACTTC.

The rearrangement links TRBV5-1 to TRBJ2-1; 8 nucleotides line up with TRBD2. Trimming at V came to 0 bases and at J to 5 bases, leaving 7 bases not matched to a gene. Germline loops: CDR1 SGHRS, CDR2 YFSETQ. The CDR3 consists of 16 residues. The CDR3 DNA sequence: TGCGCCAGCAGCTTGGTGGGGCGGGGGGACGACAATGAGCAGTTCTTC. The encoded protein is CASSLVGRGDDNEQFF.

The genes are TRBV11-2 and TRBJ1-6, with TRBD1 as a possible D gene (6 bases). Germline CDR1 is SGHAT and CDR2 is FQNNGV. This CDR3 is 14 amino acids long. V was trimmed by 5 bases and J by 5 bases, leaving 10 bases between them. The CDR3 region is CASSGRTDNSPLHF. The CDR3, as DNA: TGTGCCAGCAGCGGGCGGACAGATAATTCACCCCTCCACTTT.